This T cell receptor (beta chain) is drawn from a study of read filtering for tumor transcriptome and immune sequencing. About the study: TCR-mapped reads were about 3.5 to 11 million with IR-seq versus roughly 75 to 1,300 with RNA-seq.

From about 400 ng of RNA, a library with molecular barcoded alpha/delta and beta/gamma adaptors was made. MiXCR, applied by TCRdb to the reads, yields one record per CDR3 protein. This table holds about 90,000 distinct CDR3 sequences, more than 9% found once. Trimming cost V 1 base and J 7 bases; bases outside gene matches: 7. CDR1 is SGHTA, CDR2 FQGNSA, per germline. The CDR3 has 16 residues. This clonotype was recorded many times. The source is a donor at least 40 years old with multiple myeloma. The sequenced material came from a population of CD138-negative cells sorted from bone marrow. The genes are TRBV7-2 and TRBJ2-1; TRBD1 matches at 10 bases. CDR3 in DNA: TGTGCCAGCAGCTTAGGCCGGGACAGGGGAAGGAATGAGCAGTTCTTC. This sequence encodes CASSLGRDRGRNEQFF.